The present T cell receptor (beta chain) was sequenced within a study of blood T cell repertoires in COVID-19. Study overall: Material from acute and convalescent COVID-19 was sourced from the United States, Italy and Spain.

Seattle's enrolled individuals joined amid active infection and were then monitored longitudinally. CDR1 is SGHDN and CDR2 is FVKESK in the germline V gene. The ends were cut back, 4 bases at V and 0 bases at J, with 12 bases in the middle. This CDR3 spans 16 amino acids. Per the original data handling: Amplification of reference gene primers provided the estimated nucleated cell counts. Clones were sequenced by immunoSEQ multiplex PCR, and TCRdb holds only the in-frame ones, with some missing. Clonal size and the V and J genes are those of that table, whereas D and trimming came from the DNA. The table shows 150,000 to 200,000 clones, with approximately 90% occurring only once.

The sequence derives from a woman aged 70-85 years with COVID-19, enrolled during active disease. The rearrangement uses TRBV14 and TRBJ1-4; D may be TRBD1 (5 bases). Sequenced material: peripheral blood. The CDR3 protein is CASSPARGATNEKLFF. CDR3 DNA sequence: TGTGCCAGCAGCCCCGCTCGGGGGGCAACTAATGAAAAACTGTTTTTT.